This T cell receptor (beta chain) was observed in a study of T cell changes during pregnancy in multiple sclerosis. TCRdb's copy holds only in-frame clones and misses some; the assay was immunoSEQ multiplex PCR. In the table there are tens of thousands of clones, more than 70% of which are singletons. Material: CD4+ T cells from peripheral blood mononuclear cells, obtained in the first trimester of pregnancy. The source is a female donor with multiple sclerosis, enrolled in a pregnancy study.

In nucleotides, the CDR3 is TGTGCCAGCTCACCAAGGGGACAGGCGGATGGCTACACCTTC. Its protein product is CASSPRGQADGYTF. The chain is built from TRBV18 and TRBJ1-2, with 8 bases matching TRBD1. The CDR3 totals 14 residues. Unmatched junction bases numbered 5, after V lost 2 bases and J lost 6 bases. Germline lookup yields CDR1 KGHSH and CDR2 LQKENI.